This TCR beta chain was obtained from a study of PD-L1 blockade in urothelial cancer. Study information: Each blood sample yielded a median of roughly 140,000 T cells. General study results and limits: Blood TCR clonality below the median before treatment was a predictor of better survival.

Synthetic TCR analog templates were spiked into each PCR. Using immunoSEQ multiplex PCR, the repertoire was profiled, and TCRdb retains in-frame clones only, with some absent. Here the sample spans approximately 37,000 clones, around four fifths being singletons. A remark on this clone: Antigen specificity is unknown.

Sample: PBMCs, taken around atezolizumab (anti-PD-L1) treatment. The source of this sequence is a man aged 60 to 69 with urothelial cancer.

The CDR3 protein is CASREGGETQYF. CDR3 bases: TGCGCCAGCAGGGAAGGAGGAGAGACCCAGTACTTC. V usage is TRBV5-1 and J usage is TRBJ2-5, with D tentatively TRBD2 (5 bases). The germline V gene has CDR1 SGHRS and CDR2 YFSETQ. V was shortened by 5 bases and J by 4 bases, with 9 bases between the two germline ends. This CDR3 contains 12 residues.